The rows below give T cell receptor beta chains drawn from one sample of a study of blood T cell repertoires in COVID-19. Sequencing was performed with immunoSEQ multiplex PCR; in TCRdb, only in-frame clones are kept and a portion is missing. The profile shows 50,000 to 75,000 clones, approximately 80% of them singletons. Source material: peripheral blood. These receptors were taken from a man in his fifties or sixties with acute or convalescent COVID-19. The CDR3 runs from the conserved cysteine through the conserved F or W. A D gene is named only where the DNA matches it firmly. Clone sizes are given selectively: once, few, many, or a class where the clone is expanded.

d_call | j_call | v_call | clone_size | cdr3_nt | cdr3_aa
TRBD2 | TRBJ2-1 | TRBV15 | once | TGTGCCACCAGCAGGAAGCTAGCGGGGGGGCCGGGTGAGCAGTTCTTC | CATSRKLAGGPGEQFF
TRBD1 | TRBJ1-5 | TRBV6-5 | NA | TGTGCCAGCAGTTTTACAGGGGGAAGAAGCAATCAGCCCCAGCATTTT | CASSFTGGRSNQPQHF
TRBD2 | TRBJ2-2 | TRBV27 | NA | TGTGCCAGCAGTACCCCTGAGGTAGCGGGGGTTACCGGGGAGCTGTTTTTT | CASSTPEVAGVTGELFF
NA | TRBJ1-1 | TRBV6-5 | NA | TGTGCCAGCAGGATGGACAGCGCCTTGACTGAAGCTTTCTTT | CASRMDSALTEAFF
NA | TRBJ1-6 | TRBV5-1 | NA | TGCGCCAGCAGCTTCCATGCAGGGCAGAATTCACCCCTCCACTTT | CASSFHAGQNSPLHF
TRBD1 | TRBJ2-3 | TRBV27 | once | TGTGCCAGCAGTAGTCCCCGGGACAGGGGGATAGATACGCAGTATTTT | CASSSPRDRGIDTQYF
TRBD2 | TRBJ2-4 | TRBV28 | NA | TGTGCCAGCAGTTCCCCAAGCGGGGGGGCCGCCAAAAACATTCAGTACTTC | CASSSPSGGAAKNIQYF
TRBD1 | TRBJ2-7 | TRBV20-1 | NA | TGCAGTGCTAGTCGCCAGGGGGTCTCCTACGAGCAGTACTTC | CSASRQGVSYEQYF
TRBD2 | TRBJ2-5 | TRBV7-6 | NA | TGTGCCAGCAGCTTAGCAATTAGCGGGGGGAACCAAGAGACCCAGTACTTC | CASSLAISGGNQETQYF
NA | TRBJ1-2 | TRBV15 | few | TGTGCCACCAGCAGAGAGGGGGCAGGGGGCTACACCTTC | CATSREGAGGYTF
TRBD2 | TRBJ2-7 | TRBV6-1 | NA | TGTGCCAGCAGTGAAGTGGGAGCGGGGCCCCCGTACGAGCAGTACTTC | CASSEVGAGPPYEQYF
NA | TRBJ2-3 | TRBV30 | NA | TGTGCCTGGGGGGTTGGGCGGGGCTTCACAGATACGCAGTATTTT | CAWGVGRGFTDTQYF
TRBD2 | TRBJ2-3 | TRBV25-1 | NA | TGTGCCATCGGACTAGCGGGGAGCACAGATACGCAGTATTTT | CAIGLAGSTDTQYF
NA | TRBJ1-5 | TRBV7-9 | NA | TGTGCCAGCAGCTTCGGACAGAGCAATCAGCCCCAGCATTTT | CASSFGQSNQPQHF
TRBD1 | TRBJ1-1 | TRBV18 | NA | TGTGCCAGCTCACCACAAGGAATAGGACAGGGTCGAGCTTTCTTT | CASSPQGIGQGRAFF
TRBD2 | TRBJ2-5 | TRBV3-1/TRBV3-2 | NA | TGTGCCAGCAGCCCCGGCGCTAGCGGGGGGGCCAACGGGGAGACCCAGTACTTC | CASSPGASGGANGETQYF
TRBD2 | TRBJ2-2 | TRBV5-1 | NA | TGCGCCAGCAGCACGGGACTAGCGGGGAGCACCGGGGAGCTGTTTTTT | CASSTGLAGSTGELFF
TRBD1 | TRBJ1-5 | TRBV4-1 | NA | TGCGCCAGCAGCCAGCGACAGGGGGATGATCAGCCCCAGCATTTT | CASSQRQGDDQPQHF
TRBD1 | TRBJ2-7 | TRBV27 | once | TGTGCCAGCAGGGCCGGGACAGGGAGCTCCTACGAGCAGTACTTC | CASRAGTGSSYEQYF
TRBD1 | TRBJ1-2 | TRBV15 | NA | TGTGCCACCAGCCTAAAGGAGGGACAGGGGGCAGGCTATGGCTACACCTTC | CATSLKEGQGAGYGYTF
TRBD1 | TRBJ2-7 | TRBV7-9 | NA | TGTGCCAGCAGCCGAGACAGGGAGCCCACCTACGAGCAGTACTTC | CASSRDREPTYEQYF
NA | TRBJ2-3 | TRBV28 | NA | TGTGCCAGCAGTTTAGTTGGGGACTGGGCGACGTATTTT | CASSLVGDWATYF
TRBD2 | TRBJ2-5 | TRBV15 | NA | TGTGCCACCAGCAGAGACGGGGGGATGGTGACCCAGTACTTC | CATSRDGGMVTQYF
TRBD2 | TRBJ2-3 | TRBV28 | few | TGTGCCAGCACCCCGCCGGGACTAACCACAGATACGCAGTATTTT | CASTPPGLTTDTQYF
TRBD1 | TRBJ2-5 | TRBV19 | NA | TGTGCCAGTTCTTCCAGGGGGTGGGAAGAGACCCAGTACTTC | CASSSRGWEETQYF
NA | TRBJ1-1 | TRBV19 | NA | TGTGCCAGTAGTCCCATTAGGACAGCGAACACTGAAGCTTTCTTT | CASSPIRTANTEAFF
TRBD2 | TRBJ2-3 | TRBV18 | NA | TGTGCCAGCGACCTGACTAGCGGGGGCTCAGATACGCAGTATTTT | CASDLTSGGSDTQYF
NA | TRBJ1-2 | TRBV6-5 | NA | TGTGCCAGCAGTACTACAACCGGACGTCGCGGGGGCTACACCTTC | CASSTTTGRRGGYTF
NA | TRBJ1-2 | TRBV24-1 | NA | TGTGCCACCAGTGAATCAGGTATCTATGGCTACACCTTC | CATSESGIYGYTF
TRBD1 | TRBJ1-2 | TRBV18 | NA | TGTGCCAGCTCCCTACAGGGGGGGCATGGCTACACCTTC | CASSLQGGHGYTF
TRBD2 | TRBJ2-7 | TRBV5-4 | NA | TGTGCCAGCAGCTTGCGGGGGGGGCTCAACGAGCAGTACTTC | CASSLRGGLNEQYF
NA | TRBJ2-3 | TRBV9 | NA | TGTGCCAGCAGCGTAGCCCTGGAGGGAGTGGTGCAGTATTTT | CASSVALEGVVQYF
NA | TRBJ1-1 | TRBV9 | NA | TGTGCCAGCAGCCCCCCCGGACAGACCCTGAACACTGAAGCTTTCTTT | CASSPPGQTLNTEAFF
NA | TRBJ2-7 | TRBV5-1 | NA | TGCGCCAGCATAACAGAACCTATCGGCGAGCAGTACTTC | CASITEPIGEQYF
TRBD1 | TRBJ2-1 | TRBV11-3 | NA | TGTGCCAGCAGCTTAGGGCAGTGGGGGGGACAGGGATACAATGAGCAGTTCTTC | CASSLGQWGGQGYNEQFF
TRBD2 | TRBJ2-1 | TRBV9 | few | TGTGCCAGCAGCGTAAGGCCAGCTAGCGGGGGGAACAATGAGCAGTTCTTC | CASSVRPASGGNNEQFF
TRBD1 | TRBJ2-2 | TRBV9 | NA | TGTGCCAGCAGGACAGGGTCGAACACCGGGGAGCTGTTTTTT | CASRTGSNTGELFF
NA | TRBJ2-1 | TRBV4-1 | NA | TGCGCCAGCAGACGAGGGGGCTCCTACAATGAGCAGTTCTTC | CASRRGGSYNEQFF
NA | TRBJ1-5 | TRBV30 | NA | TGTGCCTGGAGTCAGAAGAGCAATCAGCCCCAGCATTTT | CAWSQKSNQPQHF
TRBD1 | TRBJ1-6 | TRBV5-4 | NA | TGTGCCAGCAGCTCGATACAGGGGGCGAATAATTCACCCCTCCACTTT | CASSSIQGANNSPLHF